These 4 T cell receptor beta chains share one sample of origin, sequenced in a study of T cells expressing NK-cell markers. TCRdb reprocessed the 5' RACE reads, with one entry per CDR3 protein and no DNA. The sample has over 200,000 distinct CDR3 sequences. The sequencing sample was made of blood T cells: a sorted CD56 or NKG2C T cell subset, CD4+ or CD8+ T cells, or bulk PBMC T cells (not recorded which). These TCRs come from a young man in good health.

V and J are TRBV7-6 and TRBJ2-3; no DNA is available, so the TRBD1 call from TCRdb remains unchecked. This CDR3 spans 14 amino acids. The germline V gene encodes CDR1 SGHVS and CDR2 FNYEAQ. CDR3 amino acids: CASSLAGPPDTQYF.

The chain carries TRBV7-3 and TRBJ2-7. From germline, CDR1 is SGHTA and CDR2 FQGTGA. This CDR3 has 13 residues. This CDR3 is CATSLTDIHEQYF.

The rearrangement links TRBV12-3 or TRBV12-4 to TRBJ1-3. This CDR3 comprises 15 residues. This CDR3 reads CASTPVEGSGNTIYF.

The chain combines TRBV20-1 with TRBJ2-5; TCRdb designates TRBD2, a call that cannot be tested without DNA. The CDR3 is made up of 15 amino acids. Germline assignment: CDR1 DFQATT and CDR2 SNEGSKA (reference sequence). CDR3 in amino acids: CSASDPARALETQYF.